The 2 T cell receptor beta chains given below trace back to one sample, sequenced in a study of blood T cell repertoires in COVID-19. Measured with immunoSEQ multiplex PCR; TCRdb has only the in-frame clones, and not every one. Of approximately 330,000 clones in the sample, around 91% were seen once. Sequencing was done on a sample of peripheral blood. These TCRs come from a woman aged 35 to 49 with COVID-19, enrolled during active disease.

The chain uses TRBV19 and TRBJ1-6; D possibly corresponds to TRBD1 (6 bases). V was trimmed by 6 bases and J by 8 bases, leaving 11 bases between them. The CDR3 runs to 13 residues. The germline CDR1 and CDR2 sequences are LNHDA and SQIVND (reference sequence). The CDR3 nucleotides read TGTGCCAGTAGCTTAAACAGGGATTCACCCCTCCACTTT. Encoded protein: CASSLNRDSPLHF.

The chain recombines TRBV6-6 with TRBJ2-1; no firm D call. The CDR3 extends over 13 amino acids. CDR1 and CDR2 from the germline V gene are MNHNY and SVGAGI (reference sequence). The V end lost 4 bases, the J end lost 8 bases, and 12 bases lay between the germline ends. Here the CDR3 reads CASSSPLEHEQFF. CDR3 sequence (DNA): TGTGCCAGCAGTTCTCCTCTAGAACATGAGCAGTTCTTC.